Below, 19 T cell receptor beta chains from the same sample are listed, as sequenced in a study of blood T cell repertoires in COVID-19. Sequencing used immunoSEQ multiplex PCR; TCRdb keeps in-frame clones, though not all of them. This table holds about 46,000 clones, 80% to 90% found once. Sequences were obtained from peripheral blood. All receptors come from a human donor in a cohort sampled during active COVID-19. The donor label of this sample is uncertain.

For the CDR3, the DNA is TGTGCCAGCAGGACCGAAGCGGGGGCGGCAGGGGAGCAGTTCTTC. Amino acid sequence: CASRTEAGAAGEQFF. The rearrangement uses TRBV2 and TRBJ2-1, with TRBD2 matching 8 bases. CDR3 length equals 15 residues. Germline CDR1 is SNHLY and CDR2 is FYNNEI. V shed 6 bases, J shed 10 bases, and the junction held 14 bases outside the gene matches.

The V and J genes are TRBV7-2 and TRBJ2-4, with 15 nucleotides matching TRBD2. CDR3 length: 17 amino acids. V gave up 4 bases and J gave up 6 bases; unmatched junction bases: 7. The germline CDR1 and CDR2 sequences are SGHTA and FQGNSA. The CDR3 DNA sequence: TGTGCCAGCAGCTACTCCGGACTAGCGGGGGGGCGAAACATTCAGTACTTC. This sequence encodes CASSYSGLAGGRNIQYF. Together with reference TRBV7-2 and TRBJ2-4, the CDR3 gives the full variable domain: GAGVSQSPSNKVTEKGKDVELRCDPISGHTALYWYRQSLGQGLEFLIYFQGNSAPDKSGLPSDRFSAERTGGSVSTLTIQRTQQEDSAVYLCASSYSGLAGGRNIQYFGAGTRLSVL.

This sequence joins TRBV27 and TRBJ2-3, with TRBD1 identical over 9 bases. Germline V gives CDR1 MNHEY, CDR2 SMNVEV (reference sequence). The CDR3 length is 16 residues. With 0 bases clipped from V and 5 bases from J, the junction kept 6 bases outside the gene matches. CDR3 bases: TGTGCCAGCAGTTTATCAGTGACAGGGGGTGGAGATACGCAGTATTTT. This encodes CASSLSVTGGGDTQYF.

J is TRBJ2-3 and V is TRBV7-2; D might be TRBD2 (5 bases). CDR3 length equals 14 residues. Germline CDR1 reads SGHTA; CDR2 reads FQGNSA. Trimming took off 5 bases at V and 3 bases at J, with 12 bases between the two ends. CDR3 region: CASSPSTGTDTQYF. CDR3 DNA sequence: TGTGCCAGCAGCCCATCAACGGGGACAGATACGCAGTATTTT.

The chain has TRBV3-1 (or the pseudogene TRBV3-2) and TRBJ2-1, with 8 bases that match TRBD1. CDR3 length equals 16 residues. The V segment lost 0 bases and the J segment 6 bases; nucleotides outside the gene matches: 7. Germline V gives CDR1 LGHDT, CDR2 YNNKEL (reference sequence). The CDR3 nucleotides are TGTGCCAGCAGCCAAGAAGGGCAGGGGGCCAGCAATGAGCAGTTCTTC. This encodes CASSQEGQGASNEQFF.

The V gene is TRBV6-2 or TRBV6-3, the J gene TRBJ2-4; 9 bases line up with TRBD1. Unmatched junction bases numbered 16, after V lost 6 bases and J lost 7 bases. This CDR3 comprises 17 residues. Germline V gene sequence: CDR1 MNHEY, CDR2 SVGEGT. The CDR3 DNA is TGTGCCAGCAGCTATCTTACAGGGGGCGCGGTAACGAACATTCAGTACTTC. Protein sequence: CASSYLTGGAVTNIQYF.

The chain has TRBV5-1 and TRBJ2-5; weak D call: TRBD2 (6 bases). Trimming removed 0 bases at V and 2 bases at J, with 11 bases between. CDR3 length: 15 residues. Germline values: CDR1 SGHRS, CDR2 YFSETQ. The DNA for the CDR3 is TGCGCCAGCAGCTTGGCCACTAGCCCGCAAGAGACCCAGTACTTC. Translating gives CASSLATSPQETQYF.

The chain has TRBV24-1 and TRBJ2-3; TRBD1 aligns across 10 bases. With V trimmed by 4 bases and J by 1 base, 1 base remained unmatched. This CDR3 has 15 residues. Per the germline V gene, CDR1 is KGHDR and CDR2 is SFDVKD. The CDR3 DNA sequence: TGTGCCACCAGTGAGGGACAGGGGCGCACAGATACGCAGTATTTT. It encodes CATSEGQGRTDTQYF.

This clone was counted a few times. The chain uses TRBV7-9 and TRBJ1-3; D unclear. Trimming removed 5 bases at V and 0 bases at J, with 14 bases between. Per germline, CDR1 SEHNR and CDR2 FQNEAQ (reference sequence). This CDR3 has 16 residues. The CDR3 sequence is CASSPTATRSGNTIYF. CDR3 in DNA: TGTGCCAGCAGCCCAACAGCCACCCGCTCTGGAAACACCATATATTTT.

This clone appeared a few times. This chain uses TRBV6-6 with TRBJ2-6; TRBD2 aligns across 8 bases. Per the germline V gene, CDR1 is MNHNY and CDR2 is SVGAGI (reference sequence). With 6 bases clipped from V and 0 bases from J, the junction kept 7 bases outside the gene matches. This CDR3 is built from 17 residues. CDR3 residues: CASSRGGGPSGANVLTF. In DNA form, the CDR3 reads TGTGCCAGCAGCCGAGGCGGGGGGCCCTCTGGGGCCAACGTCCTGACTTTC.

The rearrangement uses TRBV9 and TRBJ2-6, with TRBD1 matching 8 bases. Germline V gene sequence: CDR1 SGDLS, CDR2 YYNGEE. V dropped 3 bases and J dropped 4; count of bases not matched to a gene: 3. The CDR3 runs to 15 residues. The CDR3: CASSDRGEGANVLTF. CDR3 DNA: TGTGCCAGCAGCGACAGGGGGGAGGGGGCCAACGTCCTGACTTTC.

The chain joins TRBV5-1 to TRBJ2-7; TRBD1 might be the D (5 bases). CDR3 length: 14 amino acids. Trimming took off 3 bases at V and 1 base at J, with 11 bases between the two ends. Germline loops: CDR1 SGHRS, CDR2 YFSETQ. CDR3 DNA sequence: TGCGCCAGCAGCTGGTCGCAGGGATCCTACGAGCAGTACTTC. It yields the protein CASSWSQGSYEQYF.

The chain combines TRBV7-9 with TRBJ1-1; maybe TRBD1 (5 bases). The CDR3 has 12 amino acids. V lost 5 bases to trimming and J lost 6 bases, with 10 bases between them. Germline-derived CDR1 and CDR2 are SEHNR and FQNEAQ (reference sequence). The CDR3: CASSRQGSEAFF. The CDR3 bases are TGTGCCAGCAGCCGCCAGGGATCTGAAGCTTTCTTT.

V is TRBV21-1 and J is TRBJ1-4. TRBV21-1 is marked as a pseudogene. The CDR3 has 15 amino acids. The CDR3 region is CASSKGEHRDEKLFF. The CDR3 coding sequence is TGTGCCAGCAGCAAAGGAGAGCACCGTGATGAAAAACTGTTTTTT.

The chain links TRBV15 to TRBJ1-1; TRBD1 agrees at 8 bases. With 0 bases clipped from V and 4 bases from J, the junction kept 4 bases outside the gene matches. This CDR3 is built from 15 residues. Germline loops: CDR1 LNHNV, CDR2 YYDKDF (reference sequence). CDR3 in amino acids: CATSRDRTGPTEAFF. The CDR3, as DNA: TGTGCCACCAGCAGAGATCGGACAGGGCCCACTGAAGCTTTCTTT.

Here the CDR3 DNA reads TGTGCCAGCAGTTACTCCGACTTACAAGAGACCCAGTACTTC. Translating it yields CASSYSDLQETQYF. This chain joins TRBV6-2 or TRBV6-3 and TRBJ2-5, with unresolved D. V lost 0 bases to trimming and J lost 2 bases, with 7 bases between them. Germline V gene sequence: CDR1 MNHEY, CDR2 SVGEGT. This CDR3 spans 14 amino acids.

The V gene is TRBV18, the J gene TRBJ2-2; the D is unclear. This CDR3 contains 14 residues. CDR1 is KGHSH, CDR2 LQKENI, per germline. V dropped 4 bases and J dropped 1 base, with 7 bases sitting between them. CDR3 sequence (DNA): TGTGCCAGCTCACAACAGAGGAACACCGGGGAGCTGTTTTTT. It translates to CASSQQRNTGELFF.

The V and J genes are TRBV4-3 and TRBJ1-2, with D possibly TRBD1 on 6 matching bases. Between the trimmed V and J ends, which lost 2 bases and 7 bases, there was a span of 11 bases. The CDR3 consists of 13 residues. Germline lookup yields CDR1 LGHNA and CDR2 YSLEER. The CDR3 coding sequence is TGCGCCAGCAGCCAACGGGGGGCTGGTGGCTACACCTTC. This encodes CASSQRGAGGYTF.

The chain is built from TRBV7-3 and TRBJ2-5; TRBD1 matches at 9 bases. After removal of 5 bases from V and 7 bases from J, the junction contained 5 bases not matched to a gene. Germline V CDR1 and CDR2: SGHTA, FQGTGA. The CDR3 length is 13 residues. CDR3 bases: TGTGCCAGCAGCATCACAGGGGGCGGGACCCAGTACTTC. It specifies CASSITGGGTQYF.